This TCR beta chain was obtained from a study of OX40 agonist ivuxolimab in advanced cancers. Across the whole study: One patient with hepatocellular carcinoma and two with cutaneous melanoma, three in all, had partial responses. Study-level results: In the 0.1 to 3.0 mg/kg range, CD4+ and CD8+ blood T cells had expanded clonally by week 6. Partial responders dosed at 0.1-3.0 mg/kg displayed clonal expansion ranking among the lowest.

Note on this clone: The antigen remains undetermined.

CDR3 length: 14 amino acids. Germline lookup yields CDR1 LNHDA and CDR2 SQIVND (reference sequence). Profiling relied on immunoSEQ multiplex PCR, and the TCRdb table lists in-frame clones only, not all of them. Here the sample spans over 50,000 clones, around 91% being singletons. Sequencing used CD4+ or CD8+ T cells sorted from blood, obtained in a trial of the OX40 agonist ivuxolimab. The clonotype comes from an adult with an advanced solid tumor such as melanoma, head and neck, liver or kidney cancer. This chain joins TRBV19 and TRBJ2-5; 10 bases align to TRBD2. The end of the DNA fits TRBJ2-7 better, so the J call may be wrong. This CDR3 is CASSWTSGTYEQYF. Here the CDR3 DNA reads TGTGCCAGTAGTTGGACTAGCGGAACCTACGAGCAGTACTTC.